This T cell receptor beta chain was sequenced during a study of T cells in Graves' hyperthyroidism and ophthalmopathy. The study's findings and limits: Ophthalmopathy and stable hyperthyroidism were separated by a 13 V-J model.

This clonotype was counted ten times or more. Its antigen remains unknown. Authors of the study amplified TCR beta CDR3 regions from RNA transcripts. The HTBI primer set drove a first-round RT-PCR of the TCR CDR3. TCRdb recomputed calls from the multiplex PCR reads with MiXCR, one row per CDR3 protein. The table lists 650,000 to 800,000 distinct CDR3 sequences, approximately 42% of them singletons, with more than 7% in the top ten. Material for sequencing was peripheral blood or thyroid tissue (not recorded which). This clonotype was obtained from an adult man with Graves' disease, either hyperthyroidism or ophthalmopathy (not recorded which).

The CDR3 here is CASILGTANTEAFF. The CDR3 DNA reads as TGTGCCAGCATCTTGGGGACGGCGAACACTGAAGCTTTCTTT. The chain uses TRBV7-9 and TRBJ1-1, with D perhaps TRBD1 (5 bases). Germline CDR1 reads SEHNR; CDR2 reads FQNEAQ (reference sequence). The CDR3 runs 14 residues. The V and J ends lost 7 bases and 1 base respectively, with 13 bases between them.